This entry concerns a single TCR beta chain. This sample is drawn from a study of ipilimumab plus nivolumab after autologous stem cell transplantation. Study summary: Median doses per patient: four to six ipilimumab, roughly 8 nivolumab.

V was cut by 4 bases and J by 4 bases, with 21 bases left in between. The germline V gene encodes CDR1 MNHEY and CDR2 SMNVEV (reference sequence). The length of the CDR3 is 17 residues. This table comes from immunoSEQ multiplex PCR, and its TCRdb copy is limited to in-frame clones, with some not included. This sample has 15,000 or so clones, with about 80% found just once. Starting 14 to 28 days after autologous transplant, ipilimumab 1 mg/kg was given. V gene TRBV27 combines with J gene TRBJ2-3; D might be TRBD1 (7 bases). This specimen consisted of PBMCs, obtained in a trial of ipilimumab plus nivolumab as post-transplant consolidation. The clonotype comes from a male donor with diffuse large B-cell lymphoma. The CDR3 nucleotides read TGTGCCAGCAGTTCTATCGGAGGGGGCACGGGGGCAGATACGCAGTATTTT. It encodes CASSSIGGGTGADTQYF.